This entry features one TCR beta chain sequence. Time point indicated: patch test 2, 6 weeks after DPC sensitization. Treatment reported: therapeutic diphenylcyclopropenone sensitization with weekly scalp DPC. Unseparated into fractions, whole blood served as the source from which total RNA was extracted. After removal of 2 bases from V and 7 bases from J, the junction contained 7 bases not matched to a gene. Looked up from germline, CDR1 is DFQATT and CDR2 is SNEGSKA (reference sequence). The CDR3 spans 15 residues. These data belong to a study of human T cells and chemical hapten exposure. TCRdb reprocessed the RACE reads via MiXCR and lists one record per CDR3 protein. The table has about 84,000 distinct CDR3 sequences, 10% seen once.

The TCR comes from a woman in her forties or fifties with alopecia areata. Some clones in this sample may be carry-over from other donors' samples. The rearrangement links TRBV20-1 to TRBJ2-1, with 11 bases matching TRBD2. The material sequenced was whole blood, taken in connection with sensitization to the hapten diphenylcyclopropenone (DPC). The CDR3 DNA reads as TGCAGTGCTAGACAACTAGCGGGAGATGCAAATGAGCAGTTCTTC. Translation gives CSARQLAGDANEQFF.